What follows are 22 T cell receptor beta chains derived from one specimen sequenced in a study of cytomegalovirus exposure and HLA in healthy donors. PCR primers comprised 60 Vbeta and 13 Jbeta primers. Data came from immunoSEQ multiplex PCR; TCRdb stores just in-frame clones and leaves some out. The table lists around 150,000 clones, around 75% of them singletons. The material sequenced was PBMCs. These receptors were obtained from a young man in good health and CMV-seronegative.

The chain recombines TRBV27 with TRBJ2-3, with TRBD2 identical over 8 bases. The CDR3 totals 14 residues. The V segment lost 7 bases and the J segment 4 bases; nucleotides outside the gene matches: 7. Looked up from germline, CDR1 is MNHEY and CDR2 is SMNVEV (reference sequence). CDR3 sequence reads: CASTKAGAPDTQYF. CDR3 DNA sequence: TGTGCCAGCACTAAAGCGGGAGCCCCAGATACGCAGTATTTT.

The chain is built from TRBV9 and TRBJ1-3, with a tentative D call TRBD1 (5 bases). The CDR3 is 13 amino acids. Germline V CDR1 and CDR2: SGDLS, YYNGEE. The V gene lost 0 bases and the J gene lost 4 bases, with 5 bases spanning the gap. The CDR3 region is CASSVEGGNTIYF. CDR3 DNA sequence: TGTGCCAGCAGCGTAGAGGGGGGAAACACCATATATTTT.

J is TRBJ2-7 and V is TRBV29-1, with 9 bases lining up with TRBD2. The V gene end was trimmed by 4 bases and the J gene end by 5 bases; junction bases not matched to a gene: 9. The germline CDR1 and CDR2 sequences are SQVTM and ANQGSEA. The CDR3 extends over 14 amino acids. The CDR3: CSVVGTSGPHEQYF. The CDR3 DNA sequence: TGCAGCGTTGTTGGAACTAGCGGGCCCCACGAGCAGTACTTC.

The chain links TRBV7-9 to TRBJ1-2; no definite D call. Deletions cut 4 bases from V and 8 bases from J, with 11 bases between. Germline V gene sequence: CDR1 SEHNR, CDR2 FQNEAQ (reference sequence). The CDR3 extends over 12 amino acids. CDR3 nucleotides: TGTGCCAGCAGCTCCATGACTGGGGGCTACACCTTC. It is translated as CASSSMTGGYTF.

This clone has a handful of counts. The chain employs TRBV14 and TRBJ2-6; the D gene is possibly TRBD1 (6 bases). Germline V gene data show CDR1 as SGHDN and CDR2 as FVKESK. There are 18 residues in the CDR3. V was cut by 1 base and J by 2 bases, with 15 bases left in between. The CDR3 protein is CASSQGIGGHAGANVLTF. In nucleotides, the CDR3 is TGTGCCAGCAGCCAAGGGATTGGGGGACACGCTGGGGCCAACGTCCTGACTTTC. Full variable domain (missing parts from reference TRBV14 and TRBJ2-6): EAGVTQFPSHSVIEKGQTVTLRCDPISGHDNLYWYRRVMGKEIKFLLHFVKESKQDESGMPNNRFLAERTGGTYSTLKVQPAELEDSGVYFCASSQGIGGHAGANVLTFGAGSRLTVL.

The V call is TRBV7-9, the J call TRBJ1-4, with D perhaps matching TRBD1 (5 bases). V dropped 2 bases and J dropped 4 bases, with 8 bases sitting between them. The length of the CDR3 is 14 residues. The germline V gene encodes CDR1 SEHNR and CDR2 FQNEAQ (reference sequence). The CDR3 nucleotides are TGTGCCAGCAGCTTAAGACAGCTTAATGAAAAACTGTTTTTT. It codes for CASSLRQLNEKLFF.

The J gene is TRBJ2-7, the V gene TRBV7-9, with TRBD2 matching 11 bases. The CDR3 spans 17 residues. Germline loops: CDR1 SEHNR, CDR2 FQNEAQ (reference sequence). The J segment lost 6 bases and the V segment lost 5 bases, leaving 15 bases of the junction unmatched. CDR3 in amino acids: CASSPPTLAGAPIEQYF. The CDR3 DNA reads TGTGCCAGCAGCCCCCCTACACTAGCGGGAGCTCCCATCGAGCAGTACTTC. The full variable domain, completed using reference TRBV7-9 and TRBJ2-7, is DTGVSQNPRHKITKRGQNVTFRCDPISEHNRLYWYRQTLGQGPEFLTYFQNEAQLEKSRLLSDRFSAERPKGSFSTLEIQRTEQGDSAMYLCASSPPTLAGAPIEQYFGPGTRLTVT.

This chain joins TRBV2 and TRBJ2-1, with 10 bases aligning to TRBD1. Trimming took 5 bases from V and 2 from J; bases not matched to a gene: 6. Germline lookup yields CDR1 SNHLY and CDR2 FYNNEI. The CDR3 loop spans 16 amino acids. CDR3 loop: CASSSEGQGPYNEQFF. The CDR3 bases are TGTGCCAGCAGTTCCGAGGGACAGGGGCCCTACAATGAGCAGTTCTTC.

V usage is TRBV9 and J usage is TRBJ2-1; 7 bases agree with TRBD2. CDR1 is SGDLS, CDR2 YYNGEE, per germline. The length of the CDR3 is 15 residues. Losses at the gene ends were 3 bases for V and 4 bases for J; bases not matched to a gene: 7. The CDR3 sequence is CASSASGGGYNEQFF. CDR3 DNA: TGTGCCAGCAGCGCCTCTGGGGGGGGGTACAATGAGCAGTTCTTC.

In this sample, this clone turned up once. The chain combines TRBV13 with TRBJ2-7; D might be TRBD2 (6 bases). Trimming shortened V by 8 bases and J by 2 bases, and 22 bases separated the two germline ends. The CDR3 runs to 16 residues. Germline CDR1 and CDR2: PRHDT and FYEKMQ (reference sequence). The CDR3 loop is CASSPRAGLTTYEQYF. The CDR3 coding sequence is TGTGCCAGCTCCCCGCGGGCGGGGCTTACCACCTACGAGCAGTACTTC.

The chain recombines TRBV6-1 with TRBJ1-1; D remains unclear. In germline, CDR1 is MNHNS, CDR2 SASEGT. The CDR3 has 14 residues. V dropped 0 bases and J dropped 3 bases, with 8 bases sitting between them. The CDR3 reads CASSEARGHTEAFF. The CDR3 DNA sequence: TGTGCCAGCAGTGAAGCGAGAGGTCACACTGAAGCTTTCTTT.

The chain carries TRBV5-1 and TRBJ2-3, with a tentative D call TRBD2 (6 bases). The germline V gene encodes CDR1 SGHRS and CDR2 YFSETQ. The length of the CDR3 is 11 residues. Trimming pared 5 bases from V and 7 bases from J, leaving 8 bases between. The CDR3 DNA follows: TGCGCCAGCAGGGAGGGGAATACGCAGTATTTT. Residues: CASREGNTQYF. The whole variable domain, filled in from reference TRBV5-1 and TRBJ2-3, reads KAGVTQTPRYLIKTRGQQVTLSCSPISGHRSVSWYQQTPGQGLQFLFEYFSETQRNKGNFPGRFSGRQFSNSRSEMNVSTLELGDSALYLCASREGNTQYFGPGTRLTVL.

V and J are TRBV5-1 and TRBJ2-7; 9 positions agree with TRBD1. The ends lost 4 bases at V and 1 base at J; junction bases unmatched: 6. The CDR3 loop spans 15 amino acids. CDR1 and CDR2 from the germline V gene are SGHRS and YFSETQ. CDR3 sequence: CASSVGDRASYEQYF. For the CDR3, the DNA is TGCGCCAGCAGCGTAGGGGACAGGGCGTCCTACGAGCAGTACTTC.

This clone was counted once. The chain couples TRBV7-2 to TRBJ2-7, with unresolved D. V shed 5 bases and J shed 2 bases, with 10 bases lying between them. Germline CDR1 is SGHTA and CDR2 is FQGNSA. This CDR3 contains 13 residues. CDR3 sequence reads: CASSPRVAYEQYF. The CDR3 coding sequence is TGTGCCAGCAGCCCCCGCGTCGCCTACGAGCAGTACTTC.

This clone was counted a few times. One end of the junction fails to match germline, which may point to a read error. This sequence joins TRBV7-9 and TRBJ1-2; 8 bases are a match to TRBD1. The CDR3 consists of 13 residues. In germline, CDR1 is SEHNR, CDR2 FQNEAQ (reference sequence). The CDR3 here is CALPSGQGAPVAF. CDR3 sequence (DNA): TGTGCCCTCCCCTCCGGACAGGGAGCTCCCGTGGCCTTC.

The chain links TRBV6-1 to TRBJ2-7, with TRBD2 matching 8 bases. This CDR3 contains 14 residues. Germline-derived CDR1 and CDR2 are MNHNS and SASEGT. The V and J ends lost 3 bases and 3 bases, in that order; junction bases with no gene match: 4. The CDR3 sequence: CASSEGLGVYEQYF. The DNA for the CDR3 is TGTGCCAGCAGTGAGGGACTAGGGGTCTACGAGCAGTACTTC.

The V call is TRBV9, the J call TRBJ2-3, with TRBD2 identical over 8 bases. V was pared by 4 bases and J by 1 base, with 11 bases of the junction left unmatched. Germline CDR1 SGDLS, CDR2 YYNGEE. The CDR3 spans 17 residues. CDR3 in DNA: TGTGCCAGCAGCCCACGGGAGGGAGGGCCCCGCACAGATACGCAGTATTTT. This gives the protein CASSPREGGPRTDTQYF.

The V and J genes are TRBV27 and TRBJ2-1; D not certain. The CDR3 runs 11 residues. The V and J ends lost 2 bases and 8 bases respectively, with 4 bases between them. Germline V CDR1 and CDR2: MNHEY, SMNVEV (reference sequence). CDR3 coding DNA: TGTGCCAGCAGTTTACTCCATGAGCAGTTCTTC. Translating it yields CASSLLHEQFF.

The CDR3 is CASSLGQGTYNEQFF. The CDR3 coding sequence is TGTGCCAGCTCACTCGGACAGGGGACCTACAATGAGCAGTTCTTC. This rearrangement joins TRBV18 to TRBJ2-1; TRBD1 agrees at 9 bases. The CDR3 has 15 residues. The germline gives CDR1 KGHSH, CDR2 LQKENI. V shed 4 bases, J shed 2 bases, and the junction held 3 bases outside the gene matches.

The chain couples TRBV28 to TRBJ1-5; weak D call: TRBD1 (5 bases). The CDR3 covers 14 residues. Germline V gene lookup returns CDR1 MDHEN and CDR2 SYDVKM. With 4 bases removed from V and 4 bases from J, the gap between germline ends came to 11 bases. The DNA for the CDR3 is TGTGCCAGCAGTTGGGGCAGTTTGAATCAGCCCCAGCATTTT. Protein: CASSWGSLNQPQHF.

The rearrangement uses TRBV13 and TRBJ1-2; D might be TRBD1 (6 bases). This CDR3 contains 15 residues. In germline, CDR1 is PRHDT, CDR2 FYEKMQ (reference sequence). Trimming removed 6 bases from V and 4 bases from J, with 18 bases in between. Here the CDR3 DNA reads TGTGCCAGCAGATCCTACTTTCAGGGGAGCTATGGCTACACCTTC. As protein: CASRSYFQGSYGYTF.

With respect to this clone: One end of the junction fails to match germline, which may point to a read error. The chain recombines TRBV7-9 with TRBJ2-3; TRBD2 aligns across 13 bases. The germline CDR1 and CDR2 sequences are SEHNR and FQNEAQ (reference sequence). The CDR3 has 18 amino acids. CDR3 in amino acids: CSSSQTSGRALSTDTQYF. The CDR3 bases are TGTTCCAGCAGTCAAACTAGCGGGAGGGCCCTTAGCACAGATACGCAGTATTTT.